This T cell receptor beta chain was retrieved from a study of cytomegalovirus exposure and HLA in healthy donors. Germline lookup yields CDR1 MGHRA and CDR2 YSYEKL. The length of the CDR3 is 15 residues. The trim removed 4 bases at V and 0 bases at J, leaving 3 bases unmatched. The PCR made use of 60 Vbeta and 13 Jbeta primers. Libraries were prepared by immunoSEQ multiplex PCR; TCRdb keeps only in-frame clonotypes and omits some of them. The sample consists of 120,000 or so clones, over 70% of them appearing once. The TCR sequence derives from a woman in her forties or fifties in good health and CMV-seropositive. V gene TRBV4-1 combines with J gene TRBJ1-3; 7 bases are shared with TRBD1. Sequencing was performed on PBMCs. CDR3 region: CASSLTGLSGNTIYF. CDR3 DNA sequence: TGCGCCAGCAGCCTGACAGGGCTCTCTGGAAACACCATATATTTT.